The rows below give T cell receptor beta chains drawn from one sample of a study of blood T cell repertoires in COVID-19. Using immunoSEQ multiplex PCR, the repertoire was profiled, and TCRdb retains in-frame clones only, with some absent. The table lists about 380,000 clones, 88% of them singletons. Sequenced: PBMCs or T cells enriched from blood (not recorded which). Every receptor here comes from a woman between 18 and 30 years old who had recovered from COVID-19. Each CDR3 is given with its conserved first and last residue. The D gene is left open where the match is weak.

TRBJ2-1	TRBV19	TRBD2	CASSIDRAGGRNEQFF	TGTGCCAGTAGTATAGATCGAGCGGGGGGCCGGAATGAGCAGTTCTTC
TRBJ1-5	TRBV6-5	NA	CASRVDIGGQPQHF	TGTGCCAGCAGGGTGGACATAGGTGGTCAGCCCCAGCATTTT
TRBJ2-1	TRBV30	NA	CAWATDGDYNEQFF	TGTGCCTGGGCCACAGACGGGGACTACAATGAGCAGTTCTTC
TRBJ2-1	TRBV7-8	TRBD2	CASSPGGGLYNEQFF	TGTGCCAGCAGCCCGGGGGGAGGTCTCTACAATGAGCAGTTCTTC
TRBJ2-3	TRBV3-1/TRBV3-2	TRBD2	CASSQDPSGGAANTQYF	TGTGCCAGCAGCCAAGACCCCAGCGGGGGGGCCGCAAATACGCAGTATTTT
TRBJ1-3	TRBV9	NA	CASSVSTGLAGNTIYF	TGTGCCAGCAGCGTATCTACAGGTCTCGCTGGAAACACCATATATTTT
TRBJ2-5	TRBV2	NA	CASNFEVLTQYF	TGTGCCAGCAATTTTGAGGTGCTGACCCAGTACTTC
TRBJ1-1	TRBV29-1	NA	CSVVQGLNTEAFF	TGCAGCGTTGTACAGGGTTTGAACACTGAAGCTTTCTTT
TRBJ1-2	TRBV18	NA	CASSPGQPSDYGYTF	TGTGCCAGCTCACCAGGACAGCCCTCTGACTATGGCTACACCTTC
TRBJ1-2	TRBV28	NA	CASCAANYGYTF	TGTGCAAGCTGCGCGGCTAACTATGGCTACACCTTC
TRBJ2-1	TRBV11-2	NA	CASSLGQTSDNEQFF	TGTGCCAGCAGCTTAGGCCAAACCTCAGACAATGAGCAGTTCTTC
TRBJ2-4	TRBV4-1	NA	CASSQDQGAPLAKNIQYF	TGCGCCAGCAGCCAAGACCAGGGTGCCCCCTTAGCCAAAAACATTCAGTACTTC
TRBJ1-2	TRBV2	NA	CASQQGFGYTF	TGTGCCAGTCAACAGGGTTTTGGCTACACCTTC
TRBJ2-3	TRBV9	NA	CASSVARTGTDTQYF	TGTGCCAGCAGCGTAGCTAGAACAGGGACAGATACGCAGTATTTT
TRBJ2-2	TRBV15	NA	CATSRGSNTGELFF	TGTGCCACCAGTCGAGGATCAAACACCGGGGAGCTGTTTTTT
TRBJ1-2	TRBV6-5	NA	CASSPGDYGYTF	TGTGCCAGCAGTCCGGGGGATTATGGCTACACCTTC
TRBJ1-4	TRBV7-9	NA	CASSFPTGRNEKLFF	TGTGCCAGCAGCTTCCCGACAGGTCGTAATGAAAAACTGTTTTTT
TRBJ1-3	TRBV7-8	NA	CASTLSGNTIYF	TGTGCCAGCACCCTATCTGGAAACACCATATATTTT
TRBJ1-1	TRBV2	NA	CASSQGPGTEAFF	TGTGCCAGCTCCCAGGGGCCGGGCACTGAAGCTTTCTTT
TRBJ2-1	TRBV9	NA	CASSVGATYNEQFF	TGTGCCAGCAGCGTAGGCGCGACCTACAATGAGCAGTTCTTC